This T cell receptor (beta chain) was sequenced for a study of patients and donors after allogeneic stem cell transplantation. CDR3 length equals 13 residues. J lost 4 bases, V lost 8 bases, and 10 bases had no gene match. The V gene's germline CDR1 is SQVTM and CDR2 ANQGSEA. TCRdb used MiXCR to reprocess the RT-PCR reads, holding one entry per CDR3 protein. There are some 2,900 distinct CDR3 sequences in the sample; around 5% occur only once, and roughly 16% lies in the top ten. The chain links TRBV29-1 to TRBJ1-1, with TRBD1 matching 7 bases. The sample taken for sequencing was blood, either unsorted or a sorted T cell fraction (not recorded which). The TCR was taken from a human donor who was either an allogeneic HSCT recipient or a stem cell or donor lymphocyte infusion donor (not recorded which). It is not recorded whose cells these are; they may come from a transplant donor. The CDR3 spells CSSGVQGGTEAFF. The CDR3 DNA is TGCAGCTCTGGGGTCCAGGGGGGCACTGAAGCTTTCTTT.